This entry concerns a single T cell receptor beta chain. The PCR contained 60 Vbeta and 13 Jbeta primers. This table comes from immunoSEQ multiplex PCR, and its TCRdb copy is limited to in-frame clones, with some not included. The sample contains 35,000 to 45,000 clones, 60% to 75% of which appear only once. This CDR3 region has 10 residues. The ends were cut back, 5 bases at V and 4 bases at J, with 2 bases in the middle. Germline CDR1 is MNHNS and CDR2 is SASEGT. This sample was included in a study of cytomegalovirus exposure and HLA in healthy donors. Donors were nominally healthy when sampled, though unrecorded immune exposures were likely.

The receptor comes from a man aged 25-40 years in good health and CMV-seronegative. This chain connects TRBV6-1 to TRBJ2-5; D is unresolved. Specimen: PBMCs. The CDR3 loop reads CASSLETQYF. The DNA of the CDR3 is TGTGCCAGCAGTCTAGAGACCCAGTACTTC.